Included here is one T cell receptor (beta chain) sequence, with context. Antigen: not known. Germline-derived CDR1 and CDR2 are GTSNPN and SVGIG (reference sequence). This CDR3 is 16 amino acids long. The ends lost 3 bases at V and 6 bases at J; junction bases unmatched: 13. This sample was taken from a study of Ad26.COV2.S vaccination and SARS-CoV-2 variants. Across the study: By the intramuscular route, Ad26.COV2.S was given once, or twice 56 days apart. Study-wide points: Possible underestimation of total T cell responses by the TCR breadth and depth analyses was noted.

Assay: immunoSEQ multiplex PCR; the TCRdb copy retains only in-frame clones and omits some. The table records 250,000 to 300,000 clones, about 87% of them present only once. Treatment indicated: some 19 received Ad26.COV2.S at low or high dose, single or two shots; about five received placebo; per-sample allocation not given. Following the first vaccine or placebo injection, samples were taken on day 63. This person who donated was an adult of 18-55 years in Boston. The chain joins TRBV30 to TRBJ1-4, with TRBD1 identical over 7 bases. Material: peripheral blood, obtained in a trial of Ad26.COV2.S vaccine versus placebo. The sequence derives from a person between 18 and 65 years old who received the Ad26.COV2.S COVID-19 vaccine or a placebo. The CDR3 loop is CAWSHYRQGRDEKLFF. The CDR3 DNA follows: TGTGCCTGGAGCCACTACCGACAGGGAAGGGATGAAAAACTGTTTTTT. The full variable domain, rest sourced from reference TRBV30 and TRBJ1-4, is SQTIHQWPATLVQPVGSPLSLECTVEGTSNPNLYWYRQAAGRGLQLLFYSVGIGQISSEVPQNLSASRPQDRQFILSSKKLLLSDSGFYLCAWSHYRQGRDEKLFFGSGTQLSVL.